The TCR beta chain under discussion was sequenced for a study of blood T cell repertoires in COVID-19. Study overall: The United States, Italy and Spain provided the acute and convalescent COVID-19 samples.

Assay: immunoSEQ multiplex PCR; the TCRdb copy retains only in-frame clones and omits some. This sample has tens of thousands of clones, with about nine tenths found just once. The CDR3 runs to 14 residues. From germline, CDR1 is LGHDT and CDR2 YNNKEL (reference sequence). Trimming pared 2 bases from V and 6 bases from J, leaving 14 bases between. This receptor was obtained from a man between 65 and 85 years old with active or convalescent COVID-19. This chain joins TRBV3-1 (or the pseudogene TRBV3-2) and TRBJ2-7; TRBD1 is a possible D gene (5 bases). The material sequenced was peripheral blood. CDR3 DNA: TGTGCCAGCAGCCAACCAGGGATCTCGGTCGAGCAGTACTTC. Translation gives CASSQPGISVEQYF.